This entry concerns a single T cell receptor beta chain. Antigen unknown. This CDR3 is built from 12 residues. Germline CDR1 SQVTM, CDR2 ANQGSEA. V was clipped by 5 bases and J by 11 bases, with 18 bases between them. This sample was included in a study of cytomegalovirus exposure and HLA in healthy donors. Study-wide background: The 120 validation repertoires and the 666 first-cohort repertoires shared a platform, a later analysis reported.

Study outcomes and limitations: CMV antigen specificity of a few CMV-associated chains was confirmed in vitro. According to the study, around 180 TCR beta chains were cytomegalovirus-associated. Most TCR sequences proved rare, with some public TCRs found in many donors.

Method: immunoSEQ multiplex PCR; TCRdb's copy keeps in-frame clones and lacks some. The sample lists about 240,000 clones; approximately 86% were seen once. The rearrangement joins TRBV29-1 to TRBJ1-1; D is perhaps TRBD1 (6 bases). The receptor was derived from a woman aged 25 to 39 in good health and CMV-seropositive. The specimen sequenced was PBMCs. CDR3 DNA: TGCAGCGTTCGTGTGGCAGGGGCAGTGGCTTTCTTT. Translating gives CSVRVAGAVAFF.